This T cell receptor (beta chain) was observed in a study of blood T cell repertoires in COVID-19. For the study at large: COVID-19 samples from acute and convalescent phases originated in the United States, Italy and Spain. PBMCs, B-cell-depleted T cells, or T cells provided the cDNA or gDNA that made up the material.

In the original processing: Scientists estimated how many nucleated cells there were by amplifying reference gene primers. Only in-frame clones appear in the TCRdb table, and some are missing; sequencing was by immunoSEQ multiplex PCR. V and J calls and clone size are as listed in that table; D and trimming were resolved from the DNA. Altogether tens of thousands of clones are present, roughly 90% being singletons, with the ten largest covering nearly 4%. Germline V gives CDR1 MGHDK, CDR2 SYGVNS. V shed 3 bases and J 7 bases; nucleotides not matched to a gene: 4. The CDR3 runs 14 residues. Sequences were obtained from peripheral blood. This receptor was taken from a man aged 70-80 years with acute or convalescent COVID-19. J is TRBJ1-5 and V is TRBV25-1; 9 nucleotides match TRBD1. The chain's CDR3 is CASSDGTGKQPQHF. The CDR3 DNA is TGTGCCAGCAGTGACGGGACAGGGAAGCAGCCCCAGCATTTT.